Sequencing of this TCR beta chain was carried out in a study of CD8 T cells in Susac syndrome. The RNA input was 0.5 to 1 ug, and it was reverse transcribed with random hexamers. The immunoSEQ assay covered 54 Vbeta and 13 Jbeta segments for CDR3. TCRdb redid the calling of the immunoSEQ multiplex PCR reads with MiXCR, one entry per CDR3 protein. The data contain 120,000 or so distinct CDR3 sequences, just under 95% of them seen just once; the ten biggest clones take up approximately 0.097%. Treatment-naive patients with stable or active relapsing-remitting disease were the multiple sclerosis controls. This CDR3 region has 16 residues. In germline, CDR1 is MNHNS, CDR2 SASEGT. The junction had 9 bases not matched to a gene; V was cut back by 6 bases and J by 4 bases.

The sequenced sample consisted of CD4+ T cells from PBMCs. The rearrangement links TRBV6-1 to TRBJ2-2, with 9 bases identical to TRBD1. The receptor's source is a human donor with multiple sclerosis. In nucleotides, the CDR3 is TGTGCCAGCAGCCGGCCGGGACAGGGTATCACCGGGGAGCTGTTTTTT. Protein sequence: CASSRPGQGITGELFF.